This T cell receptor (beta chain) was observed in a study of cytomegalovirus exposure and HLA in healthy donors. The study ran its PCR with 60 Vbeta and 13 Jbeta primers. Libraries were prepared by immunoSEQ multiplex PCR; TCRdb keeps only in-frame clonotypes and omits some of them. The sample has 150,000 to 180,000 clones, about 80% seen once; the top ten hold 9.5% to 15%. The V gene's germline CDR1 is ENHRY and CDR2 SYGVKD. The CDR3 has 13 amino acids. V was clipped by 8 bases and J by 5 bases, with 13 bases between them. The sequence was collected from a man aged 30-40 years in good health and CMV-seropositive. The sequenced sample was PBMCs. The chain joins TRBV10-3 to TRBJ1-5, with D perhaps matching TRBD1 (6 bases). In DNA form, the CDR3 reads TGTGCCATCCGGGACACGAGGGATCAGCCCCAGCATTTT. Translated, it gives CAIRDTRDQPQHF.